The source of this T cell receptor (beta chain) is a study of CD8+CD57+ T cells in acquired aplastic anemia. Study at large: Isolated CD4+ and CD8+ cells, once sorted, yielded DNA averaging around 3 ug. Study-level findings and limits: Almost 30 shared CD8+ CDR3s appeared highly expressed within patients' immunodominant clones.

The template used for profiling TCR beta VDJ and CDR3 was genomic DNA. MiXCR, applied by TCRdb to the reads, yields one record per CDR3 protein. Of 200,000 to 250,000 distinct CDR3 sequences in the sample, 65% were seen once. In regard to this clonotype: The antigen is undetermined.

The CDR3 has 14 residues. Germline assignment: CDR1 SEHNR and CDR2 FQNEAQ (reference sequence). The germline V and J ends were trimmed by 9 bases and 2 bases, with 16 bases remaining between them. All patients picked for sequencing had shown, by flow cytometry, an expansion of CD8+CD57+ cells. As a group, the patients uniformly had severe acquired aplastic anemia. Blood was sampled before the patients had received any therapy. The clonotype was recovered from a human donor with aplastic anemia. The chain carries TRBV7-9 and TRBJ1-2; D is perhaps TRBD1 (6 bases). Material for sequencing was sorted CD4+, CD8+, or CD8+CD57+ T cells (not recorded which) from PBMCs. For the CDR3, the DNA is TGTGCCAGTAGCGCCGGGGGCCAGAACTATGGCTACACCTTC. The encoded protein is CASSAGGQNYGYTF.